The clone carrying this T cell receptor beta chain was detected a few times. The ends were cut back, 2 bases at V and 2 bases at J, with 13 bases in the middle. CDR3 length: 16 residues. Germline assignment: CDR1 PRHDT and CDR2 FYEKMQ (reference sequence). This entry belongs to a study of T-cell reconstitution after alpha-beta-depleted transplantation in children. Unique molecular identifiers tagged the TCRbeta library. MiXCR was run by TCRdb on the PCR reads, yielding one entry per CDR3 protein. The sample has around 400,000 distinct CDR3 sequences; approximately 11% are singletons. The chain uses TRBV13 and TRBJ2-1, with D perhaps matching TRBD2 (7 bases). The receptor was isolated from a human donor who donated a stem cell graft to a child with acute myeloid leukemia. Sequenced material: PBMCs from the stem cell graft donor, taken from the stem cell graft. The CDR3 loop reads CASSLWVGGPYNEQFF. DNA for the CDR3: TGTGCCAGCAGCTTATGGGTGGGGGGGCCCTACAATGAGCAGTTCTTC.